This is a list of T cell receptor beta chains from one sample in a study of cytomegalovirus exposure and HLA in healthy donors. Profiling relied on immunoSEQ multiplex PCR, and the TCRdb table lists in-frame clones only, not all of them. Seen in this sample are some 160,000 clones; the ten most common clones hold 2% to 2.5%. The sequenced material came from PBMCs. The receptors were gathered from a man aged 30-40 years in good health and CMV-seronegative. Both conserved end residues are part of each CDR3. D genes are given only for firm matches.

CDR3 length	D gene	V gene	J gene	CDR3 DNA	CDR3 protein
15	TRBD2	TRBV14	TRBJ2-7	TGTGCCAGCAGCCCAGGACTAGCGGGAGCGGGCGAGCAGTACTTC	CASSPGLAGAGEQYF
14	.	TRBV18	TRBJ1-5	TGTGCCACCTCAGGGGCGGATAGCAATCAGCCCCAGCATTTT	CATSGADSNQPQHF
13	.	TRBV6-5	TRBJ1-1	TGTGCCAGCAGGCGGACAGATAACACTGAAGCTTTCTTT	CASRRTDNTEAFF
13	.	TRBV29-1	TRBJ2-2	TGCAGCGTTGTACAGGGGGGGACCGGGGAGCTGTTTTTT	CSVVQGGTGELFF
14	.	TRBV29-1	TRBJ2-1	TGCAGCGCCCAAGGGAGTCAGAGCTACAATGAGCAGTTCTTC	CSAQGSQSYNEQFF
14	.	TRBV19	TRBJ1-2	TGTGCCAGTAGTCCAGCGACAGATAACTATGGCTACACCTTC	CASSPATDNYGYTF
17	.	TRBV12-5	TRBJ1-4	TGTGCTAGTGGTTTGGCGATACCCTCGGACGGGAGGGAAAAACTGTTTTTT	CASGLAIPSDGREKLFF
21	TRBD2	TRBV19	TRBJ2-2	TGTGCCAGTAGCAATGGACTTAGCGGGAGTTTGATATTAGCGAACACCGGGGAGCTGTTTTTT	CASSNGLSGSLILANTGELFF
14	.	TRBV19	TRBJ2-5	TGTGCCAGTAGTATAGCCGGACAGCAAGAGACCCAGTACTTC	CASSIAGQQETQYF
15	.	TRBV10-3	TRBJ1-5	TGTGCCATCAGTGACTTAGGCGGGAGATATCAGCCCCAGCATTTT	CAISDLGGRYQPQHF
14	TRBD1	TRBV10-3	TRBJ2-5	TGTGCCATCAGTGAGTCGAGGACAGGGGAGACCCAGTACTTC	CAISESRTGETQYF
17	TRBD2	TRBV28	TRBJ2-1	TGTGCCATCACTAGCGGGGCGGGAATCAGCTCCTACAATGAGCAGTTCTTC	CAITSGAGISSYNEQFF
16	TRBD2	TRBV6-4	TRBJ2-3	TGTGCCAGCAGCGAAATACTAGCGGGGGTCACAGATACGCAGTATTTT	CASSEILAGVTDTQYF
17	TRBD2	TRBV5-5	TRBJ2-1	TGTGCCAGCAGCCCGACTAGCGGGAGAACTTCCGGCAATGAGCAGTTCTTC	CASSPTSGRTSGNEQFF
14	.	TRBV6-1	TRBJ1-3	TGTGCCAGCATATACAGCTCTCCCGGAAACACCATATATTTT	CASIYSSPGNTIYF
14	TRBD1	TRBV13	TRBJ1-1	TGTGCCAGCAGCCCCAGACAGGGCTACACTGAAGCTTTCTTT	CASSPRQGYTEAFF
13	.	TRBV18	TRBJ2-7	TGTGCCAGCTCACCACCGAGGGTGGACGAGCAGTACTTC	CASSPPRVDEQYF
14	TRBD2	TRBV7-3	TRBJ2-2	TGTGCCAGCACGGCGGGAGACGGCACCGGGGAGCTGTTTTTT	CASTAGDGTGELFF
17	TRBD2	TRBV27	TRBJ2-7	TGTGCCAGCAGTTTATTGGGGGAGGGGACTAGAGGCTACGAGCAGTACTTC	CASSLLGEGTRGYEQYF
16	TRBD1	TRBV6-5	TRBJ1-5	TGTGCCAGCAGTTCGTTAGGACAGGGGAGGGATCAGCCCCAGCATTTT	CASSSLGQGRDQPQHF
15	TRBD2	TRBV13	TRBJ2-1	TGTGCCAGCAGCCGGGGGGGAGGGCCTTACAATGAGCAGTTCTTC	CASSRGGGPYNEQFF
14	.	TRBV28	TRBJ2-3	TGTGCCAGCAGTCCAGGACAGATCACAGATACGCAGTATTTT	CASSPGQITDTQYF
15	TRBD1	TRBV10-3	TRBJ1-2	TGTGCCATCAGTGTACGACAGGGGGCTAACTATGGCTACACCTTC	CAISVRQGANYGYTF
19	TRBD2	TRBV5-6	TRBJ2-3	TGTGCCAGCAGCCCACGGCCTACTAGCGGGAGCTGGGGCACAGATACGCAGTATTTT	CASSPRPTSGSWGTDTQYF
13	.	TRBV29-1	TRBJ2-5	TGCAGCGTTGAGCAGGGCGGTCGGGAGACCCAGTACTTC	CSVEQGGRETQYF
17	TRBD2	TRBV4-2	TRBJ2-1	TGTGCCAGCAGCCCCACTAGCGGGGGGAGCTCCTACAATGAGCAGTTCTTC	CASSPTSGGSSYNEQFF
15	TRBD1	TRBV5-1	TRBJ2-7	TGCGCCAGCAGCTTACAGGGGGCGCAAGGCCACGAGCAGTACTTC	CASSLQGAQGHEQYF
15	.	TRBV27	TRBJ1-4	TGTGCCAGCAGTATGGGGACATCAACTAATGAAAAACTGTTTTTT	CASSMGTSTNEKLFF
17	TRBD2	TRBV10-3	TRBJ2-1	TGTGCCATCAGCCCCCGGACTAGCGGGAGGCCCTACAATGAGCAGTTCTTC	CAISPRTSGRPYNEQFF
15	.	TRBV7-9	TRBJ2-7	TGTGCCAGCAGCCCTACGGCGGGCCGAGCCTACGAGCAGTACTTC	CASSPTAGRAYEQYF
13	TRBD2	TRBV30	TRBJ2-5	TGTGCCTGGAACTTACTAGCGCAAGAGACCCAGTACTTC	CAWNLLAQETQYF
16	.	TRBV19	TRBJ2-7	TGTGCCAGTACCAGGGATCCGGGTCCCAGGGGCTCCGAGCAGTACTTC	CASTRDPGPRGSEQYF
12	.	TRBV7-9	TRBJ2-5	TGTGCCAGCAGCTTCCGTCAAGAGACCCAGTACTTC	CASSFRQETQYF
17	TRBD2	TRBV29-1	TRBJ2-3	TGCAGCGTTGGAGGAGCGGGAGGTACTGCACTTGGGGGTTCGCAGTATTTT	CSVGGAGGTALGGSQYF
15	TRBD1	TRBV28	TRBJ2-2	TGTGCCAGCAGTTCCGGCAGGGGGTCGAGGGGGGAGCTGTTTTTT	CASSSGRGSRGELFF
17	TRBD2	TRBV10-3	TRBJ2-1	TGTGCCATCAGTGAGTCCCTAGCGGGAGGGCATACCAATGAGCAGTTCTTC	CAISESLAGGHTNEQFF
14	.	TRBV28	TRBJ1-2	TGTGCCAGCAGTTTATTGGGGCGCCTAGGTGGCTACACCTTC	CASSLLGRLGGYTF
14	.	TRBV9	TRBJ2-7	TGTGCCAGCAGCCCCCCCCAGGACTCCTACGAGCAGTACTTC	CASSPPQDSYEQYF
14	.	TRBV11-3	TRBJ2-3	TGTGCCAGCAGCTTGGAGAGGGGCACAGATACGCAGTATTTT	CASSLERGTDTQYF
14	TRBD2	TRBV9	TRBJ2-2	TGTGCCAGCTCGGGGACTAGCGACACCGGGGAGCTGTTTTTT	CASSGTSDTGELFF
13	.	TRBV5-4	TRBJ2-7	TGTGCCAGCAGCTTGCCACAGTCCTACGAGCAGTACTTC	CASSLPQSYEQYF
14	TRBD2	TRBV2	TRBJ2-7	TGTGCCAGCAGTCCTAGCGGGAGGGTCTACGAGCAGTACTTC	CASSPSGRVYEQYF
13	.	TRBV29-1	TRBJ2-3	TGCAGCGTTGAAGGCGGGGGCACAGATACGCAGTATTTT	CSVEGGGTDTQYF
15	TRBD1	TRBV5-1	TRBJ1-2	TGCGCCAGCAGCTCCGGGACAGGGGGATGGTATGGCTACACCTTC	CASSSGTGGWYGYTF
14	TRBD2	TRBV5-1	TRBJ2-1	TGCGCCAGCAGCTTGACGGGAGGCTACAATGAGCAGTTCTTC	CASSLTGGYNEQFF
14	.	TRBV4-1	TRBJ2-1	TGCGCCACCGGGACACCGATCACGTACAATGAGCAGTTCTTC	CATGTPITYNEQFF
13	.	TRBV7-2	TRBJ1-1	TGTGCCAGCAGCTTATATGCAATGGGGCCAGCTTTCTTT	CASSLYAMGPAFF
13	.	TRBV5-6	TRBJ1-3	TGTGCCAGCAGCTTGGAGGGGACTAACACCATATATTTT	CASSLEGTNTIYF
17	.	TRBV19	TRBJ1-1	TGTGCCAGTAGTATAGATCCAATCCCAGGGGATTACACTGAAGCTTTCTTT	CASSIDPIPGDYTEAFF